This T cell receptor beta chain was captured in a study of beta chain features in type 1 diabetes. Study results and caveats: Researchers cautioned that cDNA sequencing could over-represent cells with high TCR expression. For patients, the naive, central memory and Treg TCRB repertoires appeared more alike than for healthy donors. Moderately but significantly shorter TCRB CDR3s were found in Type 1 diabetes patients in all four CD4+ subsets.

The sequenced template was cDNA made from the entire isolated RNA. Here immunoSEQ multiplex PCR was the method, and the copy in TCRdb shows in-frame clones only, minus some. This sample carries around 180,000 clones, approximately 8.1% of them seen once, and the ten largest clones take 0.5%. A single heparinised blood sample, averaging approximately 0.12 L, was obtained per donor. CD4+ naive, central memory, regulatory and stem cell-like memory cells were sorted via CD45RO/CCR7/CD25/CD127/CD95/CD27. This CDR3 is 14 amino acids long. With 5 bases removed from V and 0 bases from J, the gap between germline ends came to 11 bases. Germline V CDR1 and CDR2: SGHRS, YFSETQ. The sample holds a few counts of this clone. Its antigen is undetermined.

The chain uses TRBV5-1 and TRBJ1-2; maybe TRBD1 (5 bases). The source of this sequence is a man between 18 and 35 years old with type 1 diabetes. Source material: central memory CD4+ T cells from blood. The DNA for the CDR3 is TGCGCCAGCAGGGGGACTGATTCTAACTATGGCTACACCTTC. As protein: CASRGTDSNYGYTF.